These 32 T cell receptor beta chains share one sample of origin, sequenced in a study of CDR3 diversity in severe acne. TCRdb fed the PCR reads into MiXCR, producing one record per CDR3 protein. The sample consists of about 100,000 distinct CDR3 sequences, about half of them appearing once. Sequencing was carried out using blood. Every receptor here comes from a male donor with acne.

In regard to this clonotype: Because the CDR3's place on the DNA is in doubt, the DNA is left out and the CDR3 is given as listed by TCRdb. V is TRBV7-3 and J is TRBJ2-3; the D segment call TRBD2 is taken from the table without a DNA check. The germline gives CDR1 SGHTA, CDR2 FQGTGA. The CDR3 length is 22 residues, termini included. CDR3: CANSFYICSAGDSGSDADTQYF.

This rearrangement joins TRBV7-9 to TRBJ1-1; 9 bases map to TRBD1. Unmatched junction bases numbered 11, after V lost 6 bases and J lost 6 bases. The CDR3 has 15 residues. Germline-derived CDR1 and CDR2 are SEHNR and FQNEAQ (reference sequence). CDR3 region: CASSTTGGTPPEAFF. The CDR3 DNA reads TGTGCCAGCAGTACCACAGGGGGCACGCCGCCTGAAGCTTTCTTT.

This clonotype was picked up many times. J is TRBJ2-1 and V is TRBV7-3; the match to TRBD2 covers 7 bases. The length of the CDR3 is 18 residues. J was trimmed by 4 bases and V by 0 bases; bases with no gene match: 12. The germline V gene encodes CDR1 SGHTA and CDR2 FQGTGA. CDR3 DNA sequence: TGTGCCAGCAGCTTAACGTCCGGGTCCCTAGCGGAATACAATGAGCAGTTCTTC. Translation gives CASSLTSGSLAEYNEQFF.

This clonotype was observed many times. The V call is TRBV20-1, the J call TRBJ2-2; TRBD2 matches at 10 bases. Germline V lookup: CDR1 DFQATT, CDR2 SNEGSKA (reference sequence). J was trimmed by 7 bases and V by 4 bases; bases with no gene match: 12. The CDR3 spans 16 residues. The CDR3 reads CSATNIAGGSVGELFF. The CDR3 DNA reads TGCAGTGCTACCAATATAGCGGGGGGTAGTGTCGGGGAGCTGTTTTTT.

The chain carries TRBV7-8 and TRBJ2-7, with TRBD2 matching 10 bases. There are 15 residues in the CDR3. Losses at the gene ends were 5 bases for V and 6 bases for J; bases not matched to a gene: 10. The germline V gene encodes CDR1 SGHVS and CDR2 FQNEAQ. For the CDR3, the DNA is TGTGCCAGCAGCCCCGGGACTAGCGTTATGGGCGAGCAGTACTTC. It specifies CASSPGTSVMGEQYF.

This clonotype was counted many times. The chain links TRBV2 to TRBJ1-1; D possibly corresponds to TRBD1 (5 bases). The germline V gene encodes CDR1 SNHLY and CDR2 FYNNEI. Trimming shortened V by 3 bases and J by 1 base, and 15 bases separated the two germline ends. The CDR3 loop spans 16 amino acids. CDR3 loop: CASSEKGAGGNTEAFF. For the CDR3, the DNA is TGTGCCAGCAGTGAGAAAGGGGCCGGCGGGAACACTGAAGCTTTCTTT. Filled out from reference TRBV2 and TRBJ1-1, the complete variable domain reads EPEVTQTPSHQVTQMGQEVILRCVPISNHLYFYWYRQILGQKVEFLVSFYNNEISEKSEIFDDQFSVERPDGSNFTLKIRSTKLEDSAMYFCASSEKGAGGNTEAFFGQGTRLTVV.

A word on this clonotype: The CDR3 carries no conserved terminal phenylalanine or tryptophan, so it likely arises from a read error. It is unclear where the CDR3 begins or ends on the DNA, so no DNA is shown, and the CDR3 is as TCRdb lists it. The V gene is TRBV15, the J gene TRBJ2-5; the D call of TRBD1 is as the table states it, not checked on the DNA. Per the germline V gene, CDR1 is LNHNV and CDR2 is YYDKDF (reference sequence). The CDR3 has 16 amino acids, counting both end residues. CDR3 region: CATSRDEGVGVKKDGT.

The chain employs TRBV18 and TRBJ2-3; D is unclear. The V end was cut by 2 bases, the J end by 4 bases, with 16 bases between. Germline CDR1 reads KGHSH; CDR2 reads LQKENI. The CDR3 is 16 residues long. The CDR3 is CASSPGRPSSPDTQYF. CDR3 nucleotide sequence: TGTGCCAGCTCACCAGGCCGGCCGTCGTCTCCAGATACGCAGTATTTT.

J is TRBJ1-6 and V is TRBV9; 11 bases align to TRBD1. The CDR3 contains 14 residues. In germline, CDR1 is SGDLS, CDR2 YYNGEE. J gave up 9 bases and V 4 bases, and 3 bases lay outside the gene matches. The CDR3 region has the DNA TGTGCCAGCAGCTTGGGGACAGGGGGTTCACCCCTCCACTTT. This translates into CASSLGTGGSPLHF.

The chain has TRBV28 and TRBJ2-7; D remains ambiguous. The V gene's germline CDR1 is MDHEN and CDR2 SYDVKM. Between the trimmed V and J ends, which lost 3 bases and 2 bases, there was a span of 8 bases. The CDR3 totals 13 residues. CDR3 bases: TGTGCCAGCAGTTTTGGGAAACCCTACGAGCAGTACTTC. It is translated as CASSFGKPYEQYF. The full variable domain, in which reference TRBV28 and TRBJ2-7 provide the parts outside the CDR3, is DVKVTQSSRYLVKRTGEKVFLECVQDMDHENMFWYRQDPGLGLRLIYFSYDVKMKEKGDIPEGYSVSREKKERFSLILESASTNQTSMYLCASSFGKPYEQYFGPGTRLTVT.

A remark on this clonotype: The junction departs from the called germline gene at one end, perhaps through a read error. The rearrangement uses TRBV25-1 and TRBJ2-1; D is possibly TRBD1 or TRBD2 (5 bases each). The CDR3 is 16 residues long. Germline V gene data show CDR1 as MGHDK and CDR2 as SYGVNS. CDR3 amino acids: CASNERRAGTFNEQFF. The CDR3 region has the DNA TGTGCCAGCAATGAAAGAAGGGCTGGGACCTTCAACGAGCAGTTCTTC.

This clonotype has at least ten counts. The genes are TRBV5-1 and TRBJ2-7, with 7 positions matching TRBD2. Germline assignment: CDR1 SGHRS and CDR2 YFSETQ. The junction had 6 bases not matched to a gene; V was cut back by 0 bases and J by 6 bases. This CDR3 spans 14 amino acids. The CDR3, as DNA: TGCGCCAGCAGCTTGGGGCCCCGCGGGGGCGAGCAGTACGTC. Protein: CASSLGPRGGEQYV.

The chain joins TRBV15 to TRBJ1-5; D remains unclear. Germline V CDR1 and CDR2: LNHNV, YYDKDF (reference sequence). Trimming pared 6 bases from V and 7 bases from J, leaving 13 bases between. This CDR3 has 13 residues. This CDR3 is CATSGTGMQPQHF. CDR3 nucleotides: TGTGCCACCAGTGGTACGGGTATGCAGCCCCAGCATTTT. Complete variable domain (other parts from reference TRBV15 and TRBJ1-5): DAMVIQNPRYQVTQFGKPVTLSCSQTLNHNVMYWYQQKSSQAPKLLFHYYDKDFNNEADTPDNFQSRRPNTSFCFLDIRSPGLGDTAMYLCATSGTGMQPQHFGDGTRLSIL.

This chain links TRBV7-9 with TRBJ2-2; 11 bases fit TRBD2. J gave up 6 bases and V 5 bases, and 11 bases lay outside the gene matches. Germline V gene sequence: CDR1 SEHNR, CDR2 FQNEAQ (reference sequence). CDR3 length: 17 residues. CDR3 DNA: TGTGCCAGCAGCCTCTGGGCTAGCGGGAGGTACGCCGGGGAGCTGTTTTTT. Translating it yields CASSLWASGRYAGELFF.

This chain joins TRBV28 and TRBJ1-5; the match to TRBD1 covers 7 bases. The germline V gene has CDR1 MDHEN and CDR2 SYDVKM. The V and J ends lost 4 bases and 5 bases, in that order; junction bases with no gene match: 11. The CDR3 is 16 amino acids. The DNA of the CDR3 is TGTGCCAGCAGTTCGTTCGGGACAGCCCTAGATCAGCCCCAGCATTTT. Translating gives CASSSFGTALDQPQHF.

On this clonotype itself: A much larger clone lies one base from this, so it may be a read error. The J gene is TRBJ2-2, the V gene TRBV6-4; D might be TRBD1 (6 bases). Germline loops: CDR1 MRHNA, CDR2 SNTAGT. This CDR3 is built from 13 residues. In DNA form, the CDR3 reads TGTGCCAGCAGTGAGGGGGACACCGGGAAGCTGTTTTTT. Its translation: CASSEGDTGKLFF.

The J gene is TRBJ2-7, the V gene TRBV6-2 or TRBV6-3; maybe TRBD1 (6 bases). The CDR3 spans 15 residues. Trimming stripped 6 bases from V and 0 bases from J, with 15 bases between. CDR1 and CDR2 from the germline V gene are MNHEY and SVGEGT. The CDR3 DNA reads TGTGCCAGCAGAGTGTGGGGGCGAGGCTCCTACGAGCAGTACGTC. It codes for CASRVWGRGSYEQYV.

As regards this clonotype: This is likely a read error, given that the CDR3 carries no conserved phenylalanine or tryptophan at its end. The chain recombines TRBV9 with TRBJ1-4; D gene unclear. This CDR3 has 13 amino acids. V shed 3 bases and J shed 5 bases, with 8 bases lying between them. Germline V gene data show CDR1 as SGDLS and CDR2 as YYNGEE. The CDR3 bases are TGTGCCAGCAGCGCCGAGCTGAATGAAAAACTGTTTTCT. Translated, it gives CASSAELNEKLFS.

This chain joins TRBV18 and TRBJ2-7; 11 bases match TRBD2. Germline values: CDR1 KGHSH, CDR2 LQKENI. The CDR3 runs to 16 residues. With 1 base clipped from V and 6 bases from J, the junction kept 8 bases outside the gene matches. The CDR3 sequence: CASSPRLAGGPLEQYF. CDR3 sequence (DNA): TGTGCCAGCTCACCACGGCTAGCGGGAGGCCCCCTCGAGCAGTACTTC.

In this sample, this clonotype turned up a few times. The chain combines TRBV18 with TRBJ2-5; unclear D gene. The ends were cut back, 6 bases at V and 11 bases at J, with 16 bases in the middle. In germline, CDR1 is KGHSH, CDR2 LQKENI. The CDR3 is 12 residues long. The CDR3 region is CASSAAGLGQYF. The CDR3 DNA is TGTGCCAGCTCCGCCGCAGGTCTAGGGCAGTACTTC.

In its sample, this clonotype was seen a few times. This sequence may be a read error, since a much larger clone differs from it by one base. The CDR3 is CAISDENERLFF. The CDR3 bases are TGTGCCATCAGTGACGAGAATGAAAGACTGTTTTTT. The chain joins TRBV10-3 to TRBJ1-4; D remains unclear. CDR3 size: 12 residues. Germline CDR1 is ENHRY and CDR2 is SYGVKD.

The rearrangement uses TRBV9 and TRBJ2-2, with D unresolved. The V and J ends lost 1 base and 5 bases respectively, with 3 bases between them. CDR1 is SGDLS and CDR2 is YYNGEE in the germline V gene. This CDR3 is 12 amino acids long. CDR3 DNA sequence: TGTGCCAGCAGCGTAATAACCGGGGAGCTGTTTTTT. Amino acids: CASSVITGELFF.

Remarks on this clonotype: A much bigger clone sits one base away, suggesting this may be a read error. The chain links TRBV4-1 to TRBJ2-7; D is possibly TRBD2 (6 bases). Germline V gene lookup returns CDR1 MGHRA and CDR2 YSYEKL. CDR3 length: 14 residues. V was shortened by 2 bases and J by 5 bases, with 13 bases between the two germline ends. CDR3 DNA sequence: TGCGCCAGCAGCCAAATAAGACTAGTCGACGAGCAGTACTTC. This translates into CASSQIRLVDEQYF.

The V call is TRBV2, the J call TRBJ1-1; D may be TRBD1 (5 bases). Per the germline V gene, CDR1 is SNHLY and CDR2 is FYNNEI. V lost 1 base to trimming and J lost 3 bases, with 15 bases between them. The CDR3 consists of 16 residues. The CDR3 here is CASSEGETDTDTEAFF. CDR3 nucleotides: TGTGCCAGCAGTGAAGGGGAGACAGATACGGACACTGAAGCTTTCTTT.

The gene calls are TRBV4-1 and TRBJ2-5; D possibly uses TRBD1 or TRBD2 (5 bases each). Germline V gene data show CDR1 as MGHRA and CDR2 as YSYEKL. The CDR3 has 15 residues. Deletions cut 3 bases from V and 1 base from J, with 12 bases between. CDR3 DNA: TGCGCCAGCAGCCATCCGGGGCTTACCCAAGAGACCCAGTACTTC. This sequence encodes CASSHPGLTQETQYF.

The gene calls are TRBV12-3 or TRBV12-4 and TRBJ2-5, with 7 bases identical to TRBD2. The V segment lost 3 bases and the J segment 0 bases; nucleotides outside the gene matches: 4. This CDR3 contains 15 residues. In DNA, the CDR3 is TGTGCCAGCAGTTTGGCGGGAGCAGACCAAGAGACCCAGTACTTC. Its translation: CASSLAGADQETQYF.

The chain combines TRBV25-1 with TRBJ1-4, with TRBD1 identical over 8 bases. CDR1 MGHDK and CDR2 SYGVNS come from the germline V gene. This CDR3 contains 13 residues. J lost 8 bases, V lost 7 bases, and 6 bases had no gene match. The DNA of the CDR3 is TGTGCCAGCACCCAGGGGGCGAAAGAAAAACTGTTTTTT. As protein: CASTQGAKEKLFF.

This chain joins TRBV7-9 and TRBJ2-7; the D is unclear. The germline V and J ends were trimmed by 4 bases and 5 bases, with 12 bases remaining between them. This CDR3 is 13 amino acids long. The V gene's germline CDR1 is SEHNR and CDR2 FQNEAQ (reference sequence). CDR3 loop: CASSSAPANEQYF. The CDR3 DNA sequence: TGTGCCAGCAGCTCCGCCCCCGCGAACGAGCAGTACTTC.

This sequence joins TRBV25-1 and TRBJ1-5; D remains ambiguous. The germline gives CDR1 MGHDK, CDR2 SYGVNS. This CDR3 spans 9 amino acids. Trimming left V 10 bases short and J 7 bases short, with 5 bases between. The CDR3 reads CAIAQPQHF. In DNA, the CDR3 is TGTGCCATCGCCCAGCCCCAGCATTTT. The full variable domain, in which reference TRBV25-1 and TRBJ1-5 provide the parts outside the CDR3, is EADIYQTPRYLVIGTGKKITLECSQTMGHDKMYWYQQDPGMELHLIHYSYGVNSTEKGDLSSESTVSRIRTEHFPLTLESARPSHTSQYLCAIAQPQHFGDGTRLSIL.

This clonotype was counted ten times or more. The rearrangement joins TRBV5-1 to TRBJ2-2; D unclear. Germline loops: CDR1 SGHRS, CDR2 YFSETQ. The CDR3 totals 15 residues. V gave up 0 bases and J gave up 2 bases, with 8 bases separating them. In DNA form, the CDR3 reads TGCGCCAGCAGCTTGGCTAACCTCAACACCGGGGAGCTGTTTTTT. It is translated as CASSLANLNTGELFF. The entire variable domain, with the rest obtained from reference TRBV5-1 and TRBJ2-2, is as follows: KAGVTQTPRYLIKTRGQQVTLSCSPISGHRSVSWYQQTPGQGLQFLFEYFSETQRNKGNFPGRFSGRQFSNSRSEMNVSTLELGDSALYLCASSLANLNTGELFFGEGSRLTVL.

The sample holds many counts of this clonotype. This chain connects TRBV3-1 to TRBJ2-7; unclear D gene. Germline V gene sequence: CDR1 LGHDT, CDR2 YNNKEL (reference sequence). The CDR3 has 14 amino acids. Trimming removed 5 bases at V and 6 bases at J, with 17 bases between. This CDR3 reads CASSSGVLETEQYF. In DNA form, the CDR3 reads TGTGCCAGCAGCTCAGGAGTCTTGGAGACCGAGCAGTACTTC.

On this clonotype: A much bigger clone sits one base away, suggesting this may be a read error. The V call is TRBV4-2, the J call TRBJ2-1; unclear D gene. The V and J ends lost 6 bases and 4 bases respectively, with 7 bases between them. This CDR3 contains 12 residues. The germline CDR1 and CDR2 sequences are LGHNA and YNFKEQ. DNA for the CDR3: TGTGCCAGCAGGGGGTCATACAATGAGCAGTTCTTC. Translation: CASRGSYNEQFF.